These 12 T cell receptor beta chains were all obtained from the same sample, sequenced in a study of CD8 T cells in Susac syndrome. Reverse transcription of roughly 0.5 to 1 ug RNA was carried out with random hexamers. TCRdb passed the immunoSEQ multiplex PCR reads through MiXCR, listing each CDR3 protein once. Of approximately 200,000 distinct CDR3 sequences listed, over 90% were seen once; the top ten hold about 0.087%. Source material: CD4+ T cells from PBMCs. All receptors derive from a human donor with multiple sclerosis.

The chain recombines TRBV9 with TRBJ2-7, with D possibly matching TRBD2 (6 bases). V lost 0 bases and J lost 3, with 13 bases in between. CDR3 length: 15 residues. Germline values: CDR1 SGDLS, CDR2 YYNGEE. The CDR3 sequence: CASSVAETSRYEQYF. CDR3 in DNA: TGTGCCAGCAGCGTAGCCGAGACTAGTCGCTACGAGCAGTACTTC.

The chain uses TRBV12-5 and TRBJ2-1, with TRBD2 identical over 10 bases. This CDR3 contains 15 residues. Germline V gives CDR1 LGHNT, CDR2 FRNRAP. With 1 base clipped from V and 7 bases from J, the junction kept 4 bases outside the gene matches. The CDR3 reads CASGLASGSRNEQFF. CDR3 nucleotides: TGTGCTAGTGGTTTGGCTAGCGGGAGTCGGAATGAGCAGTTCTTC.

The genes are TRBV15 and TRBJ2-3; D perhaps matches TRBD2 (6 bases). The CDR3 sequence is 12 residues long. Trimming removed 4 bases from V and 6 bases from J, with 8 bases in between. Germline CDR1 LNHNV, CDR2 YYDKDF (reference sequence). The CDR3 protein is CATSTGVDTQYF. Here the CDR3 DNA reads TGTGCCACCAGCACGGGGGTGGATACGCAGTATTTT.

This chain connects TRBV29-1 to TRBJ2-5; D tentatively reads TRBD1 or TRBD2 (5 bases each). The CDR3 runs to 12 residues. Germline CDR1 and CDR2: SQVTM and ANQGSEA. V was clipped by 6 bases and J by 5 bases, with 13 bases between them. The CDR3 DNA sequence: TGCAGCGTGGCAGGGACGGGGGAGACCCAGTACTTC. Translated, it gives CSVAGTGETQYF.

The chain employs TRBV15 and TRBJ1-2, with a weak D call TRBD1 (5 bases). The CDR3 runs 13 residues. Trimming removed 0 bases at V and 8 bases at J, with 10 bases between. The germline CDR1 and CDR2 sequences are LNHNV and YYDKDF (reference sequence). CDR3 sequence: CATSRDRVGGYTF. The CDR3 bases are TGTGCCACCAGCAGAGACAGGGTCGGCGGCTACACCTTC.

This chain links TRBV20-1 with TRBJ2-3; 12 bases line up with TRBD2. V gave up 0 bases and J gave up 1 base; unmatched junction bases: 2. The CDR3 has 16 residues. Germline V gene sequence: CDR1 DFQATT, CDR2 SNEGSKA (reference sequence). CDR3 DNA sequence: TGCAGTGCTAGAGATCGACTAGCGGGGGGCACAGATACGCAGTATTTT. Translation: CSARDRLAGGTDTQYF.

The DNA of the CDR3 is TGTGCCAGCAGCCTCCCGGACCGGCGGACCACAGATACGCAGTATTTT. Amino acids: CASSLPDRRTTDTQYF. V and J are TRBV12-3 or TRBV12-4 and TRBJ2-3; D gene uncertain. The CDR3 spans 16 residues. The V gene lost 6 bases and the J gene lost 2 bases, with 18 bases spanning the gap.

The rearrangement joins TRBV4-1 to TRBJ1-2; the D gene is possibly TRBD1 (5 bases). The ends were cut back, 4 bases at V and 8 bases at J, with 14 bases in the middle. The CDR3 spans 13 residues. Germline V lookup: CDR1 MGHRA, CDR2 YSYEKL. This CDR3 is CASSPVIQGGYTF. In DNA form, the CDR3 reads TGCGCCAGCAGCCCAGTTATCCAGGGCGGCTACACCTTC.

The J gene is TRBJ1-1, the V gene TRBV9; D not certain. Germline V gene sequence: CDR1 SGDLS, CDR2 YYNGEE. With 0 bases removed from V and 4 bases from J, the gap between germline ends came to 7 bases. The CDR3 contains 13 residues. CDR3 DNA sequence: TGTGCCAGCAGCGTAGAGTTAGGCACTGAAGCTTTCTTT. This encodes CASSVELGTEAFF.

The genes are TRBV7-2 and TRBJ1-3; D remains ambiguous. Trimming left V 8 bases short and J 0 bases short, with 8 bases between. The CDR3 is made up of 13 amino acids. Germline lookup yields CDR1 SGHTA and CDR2 FQGNSA. CDR3: CASCPTSGNTIYF. In DNA, the CDR3 is TGTGCCAGCTGTCCGACCTCTGGAAACACCATATATTTT.

This sequence joins TRBV3-1 and TRBJ1-2; TRBD1 matches 9 bases. Trimming at V came to 5 bases and at J to 8 bases, leaving 9 bases not matched to a gene. CDR3 length: 14 amino acids. CDR1 LGHDT and CDR2 YNNKEL come from the germline V gene (reference sequence). This chain's CDR3 is CASSGTGTGIGYTF. As DNA, the CDR3 is TGTGCCAGCAGCGGAACCGGGACAGGGATCGGCTACACCTTC.

The rearrangement links TRBV9 to TRBJ1-2; 7 positions agree with TRBD1. J was trimmed by 2 bases and V by 4 bases; bases with no gene match: 5. CDR1 is SGDLS and CDR2 is YYNGEE in the germline V gene. The CDR3 contains 14 residues. CDR3 in amino acids: CASSRTGQNYGYTF. The CDR3 nucleotides read TGTGCCAGCAGCCGGACGGGACAGAACTATGGCTACACCTTC.